This entry describes one T cell receptor (beta chain). What it recognizes is unknown. Germline V gives CDR1 SGDLS, CDR2 YYNGEE. The CDR3 has 16 residues. V shed 0 bases and J shed 2 bases, with 13 bases lying between them. Subjects aged 18 to 65 presented with newly diagnosed hyperthyroidism of less than 2 months' duration. Researchers barred patients who had uncontrolled infection, other autoimmune disease, pregnancy or lactation. This record comes from a study of T cells in Graves' hyperthyroidism and ophthalmopathy. Study conclusions and caveats: Ophthalmopathy was model-predicted a median around 6.7 months pre-onset. In the blood, most expanded thyroid clonotypes above 0.001 appeared as well.

The investigators amplified TCR beta CDR3 regions from RNA transcripts. First-round RT-PCR targeting the TCR CDR3 was performed with the HTBI primer set. TCRdb re-derived calls from the multiplex PCR reads in MiXCR, one entry per CDR3 protein. The sample records around 190,000 distinct CDR3 sequences, 15% to 20% being singletons. The source material was blood. This rearrangement joins TRBV9 to TRBJ2-3, with D perhaps matching TRBD1 (7 bases). The origin of this receptor is a woman aged 45-65 years with Graves' hyperthyroidism. The CDR3 spells CASSVESGGPTDTQYF. The DNA of the CDR3 is TGTGCCAGCAGCGTAGAATCAGGGGGGCCCACAGATACGCAGTATTTT.